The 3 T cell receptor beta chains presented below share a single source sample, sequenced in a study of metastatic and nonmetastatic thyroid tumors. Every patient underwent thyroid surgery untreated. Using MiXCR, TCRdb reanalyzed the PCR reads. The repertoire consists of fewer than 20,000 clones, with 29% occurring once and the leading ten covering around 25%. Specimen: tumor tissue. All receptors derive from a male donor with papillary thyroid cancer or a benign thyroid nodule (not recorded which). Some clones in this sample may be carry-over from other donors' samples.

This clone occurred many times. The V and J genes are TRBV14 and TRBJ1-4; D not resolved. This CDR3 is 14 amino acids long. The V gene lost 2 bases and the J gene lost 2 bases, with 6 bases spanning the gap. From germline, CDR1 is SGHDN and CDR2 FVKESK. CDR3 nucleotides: TGTGCCAGCAGCCAACGATTGACTAATGAAAAACTGTTTTTT. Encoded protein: CASSQRLTNEKLFF.

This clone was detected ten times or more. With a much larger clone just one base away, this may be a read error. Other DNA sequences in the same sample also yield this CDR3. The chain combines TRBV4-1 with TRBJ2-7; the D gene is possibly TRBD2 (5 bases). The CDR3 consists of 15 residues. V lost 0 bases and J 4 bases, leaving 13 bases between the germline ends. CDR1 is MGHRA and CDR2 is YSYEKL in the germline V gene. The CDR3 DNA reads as TGCGCCAGCAGCCAAGATCGGTCCACGGGGTACGAGCAGTACTTC. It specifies CASSQDRSTGYEQYF.

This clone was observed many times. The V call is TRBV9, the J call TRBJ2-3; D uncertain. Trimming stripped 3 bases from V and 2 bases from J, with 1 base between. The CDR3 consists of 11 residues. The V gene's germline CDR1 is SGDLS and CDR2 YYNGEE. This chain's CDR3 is CASSDTDTQYF. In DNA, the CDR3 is TGTGCCAGCAGCGACACAGATACGCAGTATTTT.